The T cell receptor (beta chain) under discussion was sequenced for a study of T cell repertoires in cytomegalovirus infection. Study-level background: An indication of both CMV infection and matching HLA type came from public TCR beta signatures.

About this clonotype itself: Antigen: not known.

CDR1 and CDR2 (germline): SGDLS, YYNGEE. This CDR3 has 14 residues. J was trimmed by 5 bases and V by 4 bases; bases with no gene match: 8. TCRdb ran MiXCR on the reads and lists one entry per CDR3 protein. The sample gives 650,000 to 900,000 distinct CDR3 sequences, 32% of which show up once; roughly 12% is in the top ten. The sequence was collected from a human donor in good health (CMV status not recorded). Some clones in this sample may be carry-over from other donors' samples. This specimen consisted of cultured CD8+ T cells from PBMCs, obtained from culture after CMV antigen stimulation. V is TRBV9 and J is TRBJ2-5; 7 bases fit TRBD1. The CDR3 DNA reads TGTGCCAGCAGCAACGACAGGGCCGGGGAGACCCAGTACTTC. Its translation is CASSNDRAGETQYF. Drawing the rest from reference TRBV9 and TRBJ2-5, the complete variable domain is DSGVTQTPKHLITATGQRVTLRCSPRSGDLSVYWYQQSLDQGLQFLIQYYNGEERAKGNILERFSAQQFPDLHSELNLSSLELGDSALYFCASSNDRAGETQYFGPGTRLLVL.